This entry is about one T cell receptor (beta chain). As for treatment: oral pan-JAK inhibitor, 5-10 mg twice daily. Investigators isolated RNA and reverse transcribed it into cDNA to act as the sequencing template. Here immunoSEQ multiplex PCR was the method, and the copy in TCRdb shows in-frame clones only, minus some. This table holds some 190,000 clones, approximately 49% found once. This sample is part of a study of CD8+ T cells in alopecia areata. The starting material was CD8+ T cells sorted from blood, obtained between weeks 51 and 54, from a patient treated with tofacitinib. The TCR was taken from a human donor with alopecia areata.

In DNA, the CDR3 is TGTGCCAGCAGCTTAGGGGTGGAGGGAAAGACCCAGTACTTC. Its protein is CASSLGVEGKTQYF. The V call is TRBV7-6, the J call TRBJ2-5; TRBD2 is a possible D gene (6 bases). The CDR3 has 14 amino acids. The V gene lost 1 base and the J gene lost 6 bases, with 12 bases spanning the gap. Germline values: CDR1 SGHVS, CDR2 FNYEAQ.